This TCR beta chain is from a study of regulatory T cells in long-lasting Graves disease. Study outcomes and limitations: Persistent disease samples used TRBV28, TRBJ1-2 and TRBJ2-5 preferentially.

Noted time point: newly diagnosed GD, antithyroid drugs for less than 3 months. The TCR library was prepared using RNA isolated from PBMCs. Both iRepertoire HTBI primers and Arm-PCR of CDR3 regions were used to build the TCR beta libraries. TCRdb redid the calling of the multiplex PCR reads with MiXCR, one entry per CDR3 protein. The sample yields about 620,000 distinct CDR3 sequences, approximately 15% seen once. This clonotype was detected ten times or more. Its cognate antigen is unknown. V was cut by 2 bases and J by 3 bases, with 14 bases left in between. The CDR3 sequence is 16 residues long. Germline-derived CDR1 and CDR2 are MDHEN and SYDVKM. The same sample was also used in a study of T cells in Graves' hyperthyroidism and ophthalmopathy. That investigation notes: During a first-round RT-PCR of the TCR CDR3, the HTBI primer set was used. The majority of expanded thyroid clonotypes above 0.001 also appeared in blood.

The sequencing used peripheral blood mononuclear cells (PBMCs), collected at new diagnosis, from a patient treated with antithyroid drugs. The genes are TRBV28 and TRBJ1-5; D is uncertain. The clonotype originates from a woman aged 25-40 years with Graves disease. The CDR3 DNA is TGTGCCAGCAGTTTAAAGTTTACCGGAGCCAATCAGCCCCAGCATTTT. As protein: CASSLKFTGANQPQHF.